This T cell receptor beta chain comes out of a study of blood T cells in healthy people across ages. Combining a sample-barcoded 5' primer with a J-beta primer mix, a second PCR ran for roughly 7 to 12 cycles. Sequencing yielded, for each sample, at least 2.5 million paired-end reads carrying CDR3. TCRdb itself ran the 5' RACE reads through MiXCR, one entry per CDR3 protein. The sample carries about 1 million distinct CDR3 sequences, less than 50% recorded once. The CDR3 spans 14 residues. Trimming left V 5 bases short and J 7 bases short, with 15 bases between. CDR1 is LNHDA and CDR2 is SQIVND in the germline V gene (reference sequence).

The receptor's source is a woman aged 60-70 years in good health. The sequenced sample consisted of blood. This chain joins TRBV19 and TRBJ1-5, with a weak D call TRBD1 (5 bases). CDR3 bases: TGTGCCAGTAGTCCCCGGGCAGGGAAACAGCCCCAGCATTTT. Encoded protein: CASSPRAGKQPQHF. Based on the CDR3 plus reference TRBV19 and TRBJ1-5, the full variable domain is DGGITQSPKYLFRKEGQNVTLSCEQNLNHDAMYWYRQDPGQGLRLIYYSQIVNDFQKGDIAEGYSVSREKKESFPLTVTSAQKNPTAFYLCASSPRAGKQPQHFGDGTRLSIL.